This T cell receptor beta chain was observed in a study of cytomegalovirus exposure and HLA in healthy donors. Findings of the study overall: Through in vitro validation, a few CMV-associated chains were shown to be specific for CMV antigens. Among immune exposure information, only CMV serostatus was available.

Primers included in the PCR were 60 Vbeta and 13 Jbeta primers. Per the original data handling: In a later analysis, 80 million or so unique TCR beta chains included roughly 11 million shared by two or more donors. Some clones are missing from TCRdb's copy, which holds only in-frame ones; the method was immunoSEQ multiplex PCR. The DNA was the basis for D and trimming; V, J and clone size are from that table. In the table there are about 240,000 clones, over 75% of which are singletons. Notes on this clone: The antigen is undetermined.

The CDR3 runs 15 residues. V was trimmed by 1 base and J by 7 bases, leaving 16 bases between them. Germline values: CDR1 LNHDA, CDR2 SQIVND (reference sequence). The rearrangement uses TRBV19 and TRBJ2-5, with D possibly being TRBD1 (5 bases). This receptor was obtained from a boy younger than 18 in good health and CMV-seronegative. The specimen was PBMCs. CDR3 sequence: CASSIGLQAPGTQYF. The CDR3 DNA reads TGTGCCAGTAGTATAGGCCTACAGGCCCCGGGGACCCAGTACTTC.